Shown below are 4 T cell receptor beta chains from a single sample sequenced in a study of T cell responses to AZD1222 COVID-19 vaccine. Generated by immunoSEQ multiplex PCR, the TCRdb table keeps only in-frame clones and is missing some. The table shows about 150,000 clones, with over 80% occurring only once. The source was peripheral blood, collected 28 days after the second AZD1222 dose. The receptors derive from an adult who received the AZD1222 COVID-19 vaccine.

The CDR3 coding sequence is TGTGCCAGCAGCTTTGAGGGCCCGAACACCGGGGAGCTGTTTTTT. Its translation is CASSFEGPNTGELFF. The chain employs TRBV7-9 and TRBJ2-2; maybe TRBD2 (5 bases). The V end lost 3 bases, the J end lost 0 bases, and 8 bases lay between the germline ends. CDR1 and CDR2 from the germline V gene are SEHNR and FQNEAQ (reference sequence). The CDR3 is 15 residues long.

The chain combines TRBV6-5 with TRBJ2-7; tentative D call: TRBD1 (5 bases). The CDR3 totals 13 residues. Deletions cut 6 bases from V and 7 bases from J, with 16 bases between. Germline lookup yields CDR1 MNHEY and CDR2 SVGAGI. DNA of the CDR3: TGTGCCAGCAGGGACCCAGGGATGGGGGAGCAGTACTTC. Its protein is CASRDPGMGEQYF.

CDR3 loop: CASSLTGTGELFF. As DNA, the CDR3 is TGTGCCAGCAGCTTAACAGGCACCGGGGAGCTGTTTTTT. The rearrangement links TRBV5-5 to TRBJ2-2, with a tentative D call TRBD1 (5 bases). The V end was cut by 2 bases, the J end by 4 bases, with 6 bases between. Germline loops: CDR1 SGHKS, CDR2 YYEKEE (reference sequence). This CDR3 is 13 amino acids long.

The chain recombines TRBV19 with TRBJ1-1; 7 positions agree with TRBD1. V dropped 3 bases and J dropped 1; count of bases not matched to a gene: 2. CDR1 is LNHDA, CDR2 SQIVND, per germline (reference sequence). This CDR3 is 14 amino acids long. The CDR3 protein is CASSMTGTNTEAFF. The CDR3 coding sequence is TGTGCCAGTAGTATGACAGGGACGAACACTGAAGCTTTCTTT.